These T cell receptor beta chains were read from a single sample in a study of Ad26.COV2.S vaccination and SARS-CoV-2 variants. Using immunoSEQ multiplex PCR, the repertoire was profiled, and TCRdb retains in-frame clones only, with some absent. Altogether about 350,000 clones are present, roughly 91% being singletons, with the ten largest covering 5%. Sequences were derived from peripheral blood, sampled in a trial of Ad26.COV2.S vaccine versus placebo. These receptors were taken from a person between 18 and 59 years old who received the Ad26.COV2.S COVID-19 vaccine or a placebo. The CDR3 runs from the conserved cysteine through the conserved F or W. The order of the fields is V gene, clone size, J gene, D gene, CDR3 length, CDR3 DNA, CDR3 protein. D genes are given only for firm matches. Some rows have no size entry. The others give once, few or many, or a class for an expanded clone.

TRBV18	few	TRBJ2-7	-	16	TGTGCCAGCTCACCGTCGTCCGGGACCTCCCTCTACGAGCAGTACTTC	CASSPSSGTSLYEQYF
TRBV6-2/TRBV6-3	-	TRBJ2-7	-	13	TGTGCCAGCAGTTACGCGGGGCCCTACGAGCAGTACTTC	CASSYAGPYEQYF
TRBV3-1/TRBV3-2	-	TRBJ2-7	-	13	TGTGCCAGCAGCCAGGAGGGTCCCCACGAGCAGTACTTC	CASSQEGPHEQYF
TRBV18	-	TRBJ2-7	TRBD2	15	TGTGCCAGCTCACCTCCGGGACTAGCCAACGACGAGCAGTACTTC	CASSPPGLANDEQYF
TRBV10-3	-	TRBJ1-4	TRBD1	16	TGTGCCATCAGCGAGGTTCGGGGACAGGGCACGGAAAAACTGTTTTTT	CAISEVRGQGTEKLFF
TRBV5-1	-	TRBJ1-4	-	15	TGCGCCAGCAGCTTGAATGGGGTGGGGGATGAAAAACTGTTTTTT	CASSLNGVGDEKLFF
TRBV3-1/TRBV3-2	-	TRBJ2-7	-	11	TGTGCCAGCAGCGCGCGGGGCGAGCAGTACTTC	CASSARGEQYF
TRBV19	-	TRBJ1-1	-	12	TGTGCCAGTAGTACCACCACAGGTGAAGCTTTCTTT	CASSTTTGEAFF
TRBV5-5	-	TRBJ2-4	-	15	TGTGCCAGCAGCTCCGGGGGCTTAGCCAAAAACATTCAGTACTTC	CASSSGGLAKNIQYF
TRBV7-2	-	TRBJ1-2	-	19	TGTGCCAGCAGCTTAGAGTTAACGGGGTCTCAGAGGGCCTCTGGGGGCTACACCTTC	CASSLELTGSQRASGGYTF
TRBV28	-	TRBJ2-1	-	18	TGTGCCAGCAGGGGGTCAATCGTTTGGGACACTATCTACAATGAGCAGTTCTTC	CASRGSIVWDTIYNEQFF
TRBV2	-	TRBJ2-5	TRBD1	13	TGTGCCAGCAGTAGGACAGGGGAGGAGACCCAGTACTTC	CASSRTGEETQYF
TRBV5-6	-	TRBJ2-1	TRBD2	14	TGTGCCAGCAGCTTAGGGACTAGCGGGAGTGAGCAGTTCTTC	CASSLGTSGSEQFF
TRBV25-1	once	TRBJ2-1	-	14	TGTGCCAGCACCGCGATGGGGCTGAAAAATGAGCAGTTCTTC	CASTAMGLKNEQFF
TRBV2	-	TRBJ1-6	-	15	TGTGCCAGTTTGGGGAGCAGCGCCTATAATTCACCCCTCCACTTT	CASLGSSAYNSPLHF
TRBV24-1	-	TRBJ2-3	-	18	TGTGCCACCAGTGAACCCTTGGGACCGAACGGGGGCACAGATACGCAGTATTTT	CATSEPLGPNGGTDTQYF
TRBV2	once	TRBJ2-4	TRBD1	16	TGTGCCAGCAGAGAACTCGGACAGGGGACGAAAAACATTCAGTACTTC	CASRELGQGTKNIQYF
TRBV28	-	TRBJ1-4	-	14	TGTGCCAGCAGCCAGACACAATCTAATGAAAAACTGTTTTTT	CASSQTQSNEKLFF
TRBV11-2	-	TRBJ2-7	TRBD1	14	TGTGCCAGCAGCTCCCGGACAGGAACCTACGAGCAGTACTTC	CASSSRTGTYEQYF
TRBV7-3	-	TRBJ2-3	TRBD2	15	TGTGCCAGCAGCCGGGGGGACGTGAGCACAGATACGCAGTATTTT	CASSRGDVSTDTQYF
TRBV28	-	TRBJ2-4	-	17	TGTGCCAGCAGCTTAATAGACGGTCCCCTAGCCAAAAACATTCAGTACTTC	CASSLIDGPLAKNIQYF
TRBV7-9	-	TRBJ1-4	-	15	TGTGCCAGCAGCTTAGGGACAGCTTCATATGAAAAACTGTTTTTT	CASSLGTASYEKLFF
TRBV5-1	-	TRBJ2-5	-	14	TGCGCCAGCAGCTTGGGCGGGAATGGCGAGACCCAGTACTTC	CASSLGGNGETQYF
TRBV14	-	TRBJ2-1	TRBD2	16	TGTGCCAGCAGCCCTCCGGGACTAGCGGGAGGGAATGAGCAGTTCTTC	CASSPPGLAGGNEQFF
TRBV24-1	once	TRBJ2-3	TRBD1	15	TGTGCCACCAGTGATATGGGACAGGGGGGTGATACGCAGTATTTT	CATSDMGQGGDTQYF
TRBV10-1	-	TRBJ2-3	-	15	TGCGCCAGCAGTGTCCGATCGGAAAGGGCAGATACGCAGTATTTT	CASSVRSERADTQYF
TRBV30	-	TRBJ1-4	-	14	TGTGCCTGGAGCACGGGGGCACGTAATGAAAAACTGTTTTTT	CAWSTGARNEKLFF
TRBV10-3	-	TRBJ2-7	TRBD1	11	TGTGCCATCAGGACAGGGTCCGAGCAGTACTTC	CAIRTGSEQYF
TRBV7-9	-	TRBJ1-1	TRBD1	14	TGTGCCAGCAGGCCCGGGACAGGGCACACTGAAGCTTTCTTT	CASRPGTGHTEAFF
TRBV6-5	-	TRBJ1-1	-	13	TGTGCCAGCAGTAGGGGGAGTGGAACTGAAGCTTTCTTT	CASSRGSGTEAFF
TRBV18	-	TRBJ2-7	-	15	TGTGCCAGCTCACCACCAATGGGGGCGAACTACGAGCAGTACTTC	CASSPPMGANYEQYF
TRBV4-2	once	TRBJ2-1	-	15	TGTGCCAGCAGCCAAGAACGGATCCTAACCAATGAGCAGTTCTTC	CASSQERILTNEQFF
TRBV5-6	-	TRBJ2-7	-	15	TGTGCCAGCAGCTTGGCCCCCGCCGAGGTGAAAGAGCAGTACTTC	CASSLAPAEVKEQYF
TRBV21-1	-	TRBJ2-1	-	15	TGTGCCGGCCCAAAGCTGGGACACCGAAACAATGAGCAGTTCTTC	CAGPKLGHRNNEQFF
TRBV5-1	-	TRBJ2-7	-	13	TGCGCCAGCAGCTTGGCCGTCGGGGGCGAGCAGTACTTC	CASSLAVGGEQYF
TRBV12-3/TRBV12-4	-	TRBJ2-5	-	13	TGTGCCAGCAGTTTATCAGGGTTAGAGACCCAGTACTTC	CASSLSGLETQYF
TRBV6-2/TRBV6-3	-	TRBJ1-2	-	15	TGTGCCAGCAGTTACTCGGGCAGGGGAAGCTATGGCTACACCTTC	CASSYSGRGSYGYTF
TRBV15	-	TRBJ2-1	-	16	TGTGCCACCAGCAGAGATTTGTGGGGGAGCTACAATGAGCAGTTCTTC	CATSRDLWGSYNEQFF
TRBV27	-	TRBJ2-1	TRBD2	15	TGTGCCAGCAGTTTGGCGGGGGGCCTTTTCAATGAGCAGTTCTTC	CASSLAGGLFNEQFF
TRBV4-3	once	TRBJ1-2	-	15	TGCGCCAGCAGCCAAGAAGTTCAGTCTAACTATGGCTACACCTTC	CASSQEVQSNYGYTF
TRBV30	once	TRBJ1-2	-	14	TGTGCCTGGAGTGACCCCGGGACTGTATATGGCTACACCTTC	CAWSDPGTVYGYTF
TRBV11-1	-	TRBJ2-7	-	13	TGTGCCAGCAGCTTAGGACGGGGCTACGAGCAGTACTTC	CASSLGRGYEQYF
TRBV4-3	once	TRBJ1-5	-	13	TGCGCCAGCAGCCAAGATCGTAATCAGCCCCAGCATTTT	CASSQDRNQPQHF
TRBV5-1	once	TRBJ1-4	-	16	TGCGCCAGCAGCTCCCGACAGTTAGCAACTAATGAAAAACTGTTTTTT	CASSSRQLATNEKLFF
TRBV6-5	-	TRBJ2-1	-	13	TGTGCCAGCAGCCCGGACACCAACAATGAGCAGTTCTTC	CASSPDTNNEQFF
TRBV6-2/TRBV6-3	-	TRBJ2-1	-	14	TGTGCCAGCAGTTACGAGGGGTCCTACAATGAGCAGTTCTTC	CASSYEGSYNEQFF
TRBV6-6	-	TRBJ1-4	-	14	TGTGCCAGCAGGGACCAGGGGAATGATGAAAAACTGTTTTTT	CASRDQGNDEKLFF
TRBV4-3	-	TRBJ2-5	-	16	TGCGCCAGCAGCCAAGAGGAAGGAAGGTCCGGGGAGGCCCAGTACTTC	CASSQEEGRSGEAQYF
TRBV5-6	-	TRBJ1-5	-	15	TGTGCCAGCAGCTGGGGGACTGGTTTTAGTCAGCCCCAGCATTTT	CASSWGTGFSQPQHF
TRBV6-1	-	TRBJ1-5	-	17	TGTGCCAGCAGTGAACCACAAGGACAGTTAAGCAATCAGCCCCAGCATTTT	CASSEPQGQLSNQPQHF
TRBV5-6	-	TRBJ1-1	TRBD1	15	TGTGCCAGCAGCTTAAGAGGGGGCAGTGACACTGAAGCTTTCTTT	CASSLRGGSDTEAFF
TRBV4-1	-	TRBJ2-1	-	16	TGCGCCAGCAGCCACCCAGGCCGGGACAAGTACAATGAGCAGTTCTTC	CASSHPGRDKYNEQFF
TRBV9	-	TRBJ1-3	-	16	TGTGCCAGCAGCGTAGCTCTGGGTTTCTCTGGAAACACCATATATTTT	CASSVALGFSGNTIYF
TRBV4-2	-	TRBJ1-4	-	14	TGTGCCAGCAGCCAAGGGGGGGACAATGAAAAACTGTTTTTT	CASSQGGDNEKLFF
TRBV6-5	-	TRBJ1-4	TRBD1	15	TGTGCCAGCAGGAACCGGGACAGAAATAATGAAAAACTGTTTTTT	CASRNRDRNNEKLFF
TRBV4-3	-	TRBJ2-1	TRBD1	13	TGCGCCAGCAGCCAGGGACAGGGTTGGGAGCAGTTCTTC	CASSQGQGWEQFF
TRBV10-1	once	TRBJ1-1	-	13	TGCGCCAGCAGTGCTTCCAGCCTTACCGGAGCTTTCTTT	CASSASSLTGAFF
TRBV24-1	-	TRBJ2-1	-	14	TGTGCCACCAGTGATACGGAAAGGTACAATGAGCAGTTCTTC	CATSDTERYNEQFF
TRBV6-5	few	TRBJ1-2	-	14	TGTGCCAGCAGTCCTGTTGGGCAGGGAGTGGGCTACACCTTC	CASSPVGQGVGYTF
TRBV6-5	-	TRBJ1-3	TRBD1	14	TGTGCCAGCAACGCGGGACAGGCTGGAAACACCATATATTTT	CASNAGQAGNTIYF